This T cell receptor beta chain was observed in a study of blood T cell repertoires in COVID-19. Study-wide background: The United States, Italy and Spain provided the acute and convalescent COVID-19 samples. PBMCs, B-cell-depleted T cells, or T cells were the source of the cDNA or gDNA that made up the material.

Authors' data handling: Reference gene primer amplification gave nucleated cell count estimates. Some clones are missing from TCRdb's copy, which holds only in-frame ones; the method was immunoSEQ multiplex PCR. Clone size and the V and J calls come from that table; the DNA yielded D and trimming. The repertoire holds over 250,000 clones, more than 75% seen once, with about 1.6% in the top ten. Trimming removed 5 bases from V and 3 bases from J; junction bases left unmatched: 8. The CDR3 spans 15 residues. Germline V lookup: CDR1 SEHNR, CDR2 FQNEAQ (reference sequence). Sequences were obtained from peripheral blood. This receptor was taken from a middle-aged woman who had recovered from COVID-19. The V and J genes are TRBV7-9 and TRBJ1-1, with 8 positions matching TRBD1. CDR3 in DNA: TGTGCCAGCAGCCCCTTGAACAGGGGGGACACTGAAGCTTTCTTT. The encoded protein is CASSPLNRGDTEAFF. The whole variable domain, remainder taken from reference TRBV7-9 and TRBJ1-1, is DTGVSQNPRHKITKRGQNVTFRCDPISEHNRLYWYRQTLGQGPEFLTYFQNEAQLEKSRLLSDRFSAERPKGSFSTLEIQRTEQGDSAMYLCASSPLNRGDTEAFFGQGTRLTVV.